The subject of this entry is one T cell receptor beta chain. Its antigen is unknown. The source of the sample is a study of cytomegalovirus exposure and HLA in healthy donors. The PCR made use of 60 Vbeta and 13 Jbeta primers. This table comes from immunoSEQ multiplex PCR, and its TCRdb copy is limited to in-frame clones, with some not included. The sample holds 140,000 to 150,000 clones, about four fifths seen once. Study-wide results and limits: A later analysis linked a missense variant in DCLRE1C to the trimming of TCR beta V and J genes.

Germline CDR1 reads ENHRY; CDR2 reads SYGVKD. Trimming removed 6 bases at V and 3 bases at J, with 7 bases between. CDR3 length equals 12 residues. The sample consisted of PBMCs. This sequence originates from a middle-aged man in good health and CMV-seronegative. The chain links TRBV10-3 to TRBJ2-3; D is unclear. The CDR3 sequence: CAIRAETDTQYF. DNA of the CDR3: TGTGCCATCAGGGCGGAGACAGATACGCAGTATTTT.